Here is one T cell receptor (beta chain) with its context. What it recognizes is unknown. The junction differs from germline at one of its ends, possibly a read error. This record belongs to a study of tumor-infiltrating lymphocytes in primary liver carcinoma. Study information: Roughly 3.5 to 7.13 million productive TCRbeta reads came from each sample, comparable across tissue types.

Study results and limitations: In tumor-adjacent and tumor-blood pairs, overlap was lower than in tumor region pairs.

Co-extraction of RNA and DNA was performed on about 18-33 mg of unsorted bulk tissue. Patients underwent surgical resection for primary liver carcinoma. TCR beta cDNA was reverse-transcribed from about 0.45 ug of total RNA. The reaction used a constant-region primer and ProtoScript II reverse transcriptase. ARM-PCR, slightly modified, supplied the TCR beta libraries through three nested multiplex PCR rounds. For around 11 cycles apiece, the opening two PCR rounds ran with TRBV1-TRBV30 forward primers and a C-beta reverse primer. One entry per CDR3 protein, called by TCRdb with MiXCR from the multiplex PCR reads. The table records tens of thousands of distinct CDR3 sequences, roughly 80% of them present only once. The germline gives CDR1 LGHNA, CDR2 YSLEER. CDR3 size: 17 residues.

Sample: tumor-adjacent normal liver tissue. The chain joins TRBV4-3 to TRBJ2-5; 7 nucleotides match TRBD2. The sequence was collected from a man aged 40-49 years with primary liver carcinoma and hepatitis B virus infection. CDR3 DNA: TGCGTCAGCAGTCAAGCGGCTAACGGGAGGACTGGTGAGACCCAGTACTTC. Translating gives CVSSQAANGRTGETQYF.